The 26 T cell receptor beta chains below were found in one sample sequenced in a study. Using its own MiXCR run on the 5' RACE reads, TCRdb lists one record per CDR3 protein. The data contain around 7,000 distinct CDR3 sequences, approximately 42% of them singletons. Sequenced input: memory CD4+ T cells sorted from blood. Sample subset: memory CD4+ T cells, CD4+CD45RO+CD25-. Source of these receptors: a female donor with breast cancer.

This clonotype came up a few times. The chain has TRBV20-1 and TRBJ1-3; no reliable D call. V lost 1 base and J 6 bases, leaving 7 bases between the germline ends. Germline loops: CDR1 DFQATT, CDR2 SNEGSKA (reference sequence). This CDR3 contains 12 residues. CDR3 nucleotides: TGCAGTGCTAGAGCACCGGCAAACACCATATATTTT. Translating it yields CSARAPANTIYF.

This clonotype has just a few counts. The V call is TRBV30, the J call TRBJ1-1; D gene unclear. Germline lookup yields CDR1 GTSNPN and CDR2 SVGIG (reference sequence). V lost 0 bases, J lost 6 bases, and 14 bases lay in between. This CDR3 spans 14 amino acids. The DNA of the CDR3 is TGTGCCTGGAGTGTACGGCGGTCCGTAGCTGAAGCTTTCTTT. Protein sequence: CAWSVRRSVAEAFF.

J is TRBJ2-3 and V is TRBV4-2, with D uncertain. The ends were cut back, 6 bases at V and 5 bases at J, with 12 bases in the middle. This CDR3 spans 13 amino acids. Germline V gene lookup returns CDR1 LGHNA and CDR2 YNFKEQ. The CDR3 protein is CASSPRKVDTQYF. CDR3 in DNA: TGTGCCAGCAGTCCAAGAAAGGTAGATACGCAGTATTTT.

Only a few counts were recorded for this clonotype. The V call is TRBV29-1, the J call TRBJ2-7; the D gene could be TRBD1 or TRBD2 (5 bases each). V was clipped by 5 bases and J by 7 bases, with 18 bases between them. This CDR3 has 13 residues. In germline, CDR1 is SQVTM, CDR2 ANQGSEA. The CDR3 sequence: CSVSPGTRWEQYF. The DNA of the CDR3 is TGCAGCGTTTCACCAGGGACGCGCTGGGAGCAGTACTTC.

The V call is TRBV5-1, the J call TRBJ1-1; D unclear. The germline V gene encodes CDR1 SGHRS and CDR2 YFSETQ. V was pared by 6 bases and J by 2 bases, with 14 bases between. The CDR3 has 14 residues. The CDR3 here is CASKVGPKNTEAFF. CDR3 in DNA: TGCGCCAGCAAGGTAGGCCCGAAAAACACTGAAGCTTTCTTT.

The rearrangement links TRBV20-1 to TRBJ2-1, with D unresolved. This CDR3 is built from 13 residues. V lost 6 bases, J lost 8 bases, and 17 bases lay in between. Germline values: CDR1 DFQATT, CDR2 SNEGSKA (reference sequence). The CDR3 here is CSAPHPTNDEQFF. DNA for the CDR3: TGCAGTGCCCCGCACCCAACTAACGATGAGCAGTTCTTC.

This rearrangement joins TRBV20-1 to TRBJ2-3; TRBD2 matches at 7 bases. Unmatched junction bases numbered 6, after V lost 7 bases and J lost 2 bases. The length of the CDR3 is 13 residues. Germline CDR1 and CDR2: DFQATT and SNEGSKA (reference sequence). The CDR3 here is CSVRGTNTDTQYF. CDR3 nucleotides: TGCAGTGTTCGCGGGACTAACACAGATACGCAGTATTTT.

This clonotype was observed a few times. The J gene is TRBJ1-5, the V gene TRBV7-8; D call uncertain. Per the germline V gene, CDR1 is SGHVS and CDR2 is FQNEAQ. The CDR3 consists of 14 residues. Trimming shortened V by 1 base and J by 3 bases, and 7 bases separated the two germline ends. The CDR3 spells CASSLGLFNQPQHF. CDR3 in DNA: TGTGCCAGCAGCTTAGGTCTTTTCAATCAGCCCCAGCATTTT.

The chain has TRBV2 and TRBJ2-1; D is perhaps TRBD1 or TRBD2 (5 bases each). CDR1 and CDR2 (germline): SNHLY, FYNNEI. The V end was cut by 10 bases, the J end by 2 bases, with 9 bases between. The CDR3 runs 12 residues. The CDR3 DNA reads TGTGCCATCCCGGGACCCTACAATGAGCAGTTCTTC. Its translation is CAIPGPYNEQFF.

This rearrangement joins TRBV6-2 or TRBV6-3 to TRBJ2-1; 8 positions match TRBD2. The V segment lost 8 bases and the J segment 4 bases; nucleotides outside the gene matches: 7. Per the germline V gene, CDR1 is MNHEY and CDR2 is SVGEGT. CDR3 length: 14 residues. The chain's CDR3 is CASWSGSYYNEQFF. CDR3 in DNA: TGTGCCAGCTGGAGCGGGAGTTATTACAATGAGCAGTTCTTC.

Concerning this clonotype itself: An end of the junction differs from the germline gene, which may be a read error. V usage is TRBV20-1 and J usage is TRBJ2-5; maybe TRBD1 (5 bases). From germline, CDR1 is DFQATT and CDR2 SNEGSKA (reference sequence). The CDR3 has 14 amino acids. The CDR3, as DNA: TGCAGTGCTGGTCCGCCGTGGGGCCAAGGGACCCAGTACTTC. It yields the protein CSAGPPWGQGTQYF.

The V gene is TRBV27, the J gene TRBJ1-2; perhaps TRBD1 as D (6 bases). Germline V lookup: CDR1 MNHEY, CDR2 SMNVEV (reference sequence). V was trimmed by 5 bases and J by 2 bases, leaving 15 bases between them. The CDR3 totals 15 residues. The CDR3 spells CASSQKGGTNYGYTF. The CDR3 nucleotides read TGTGCCAGCAGTCAGAAGGGGGGCACGAACTATGGCTACACCTTC.

This chain uses TRBV5-1 with TRBJ2-2; 7 positions match TRBD1. V shed 3 bases and J 2 bases; nucleotides not matched to a gene: 4. CDR3 length: 15 amino acids. CDR1 and CDR2 from the germline V gene are SGHRS and YFSETQ. DNA for the CDR3: TGCGCCAGCAGCTCGACAGGGCTTAACACCGGGGAGCTGTTTTTT. It translates to CASSSTGLNTGELFF.

This clonotype is medium-sized within its sample. V and J are TRBV7-3 and TRBJ2-3; TRBD2 aligns across 8 bases. This CDR3 comprises 15 residues. The V gene's germline CDR1 is SGHTA and CDR2 FQGTGA. With 5 bases clipped from V and 6 bases from J, the junction kept 10 bases outside the gene matches. The CDR3 sequence: CASSQASGRGDTQYF. The CDR3 DNA is TGTGCCAGCAGCCAAGCCAGCGGGAGAGGTGATACGCAGTATTTT.

By share, this clonotype counts as medium-sized. This chain uses TRBV9 with TRBJ2-2; D is uncertain. CDR3 length: 15 residues. V lost 0 bases and J lost 8, with 14 bases in between. Germline V gene data show CDR1 as SGDLS and CDR2 as YYNGEE. The CDR3 loop is CASSVGAYGSGELFF. The CDR3 region has the DNA TGTGCCAGCAGCGTAGGGGCATATGGGTCGGGGGAGCTGTTTTTT.

This clonotype came up a few times. The chain joins TRBV4-1 to TRBJ2-5; D is perhaps TRBD1 or TRBD2 (5 bases each). This CDR3 region has 17 residues. Per the germline V gene, CDR1 is MGHRA and CDR2 is YSYEKL. The V gene lost 0 bases and the J gene lost 4 bases, with 18 bases spanning the gap. CDR3 loop: CASSQDGASDYVETQYF. The DNA for the CDR3 is TGCGCCAGCAGCCAAGACGGGGCCAGTGATTATGTAGAGACCCAGTACTTC.

The chain recombines TRBV7-2 with TRBJ2-1; D is ambiguous. CDR1 and CDR2 (germline): SGHTA, FQGNSA. The CDR3 is 12 amino acids. Trimming cost V 5 bases and J 10 bases, with 12 bases left between them. CDR3 in amino acids: CASSQTIREQFF. The CDR3, as DNA: TGTGCCAGCAGCCAGACAATTCGCGAGCAGTTCTTC.

The genes are TRBV30 and TRBJ2-1; possibly TRBD2 for D (6 bases). The CDR3 consists of 14 residues. CDR1 and CDR2 from the germline V gene are GTSNPN and SVGIG (reference sequence). Trimming removed 3 bases from V and 9 bases from J, with 18 bases in between. CDR3 coding DNA: TGTGCCTGGAGGGGGGGACGGGGCCGTCGTGAGCAGTTCTTC. It codes for CAWRGGRGRREQFF.

In its sample, this clonotype was seen a few times. The chain combines TRBV2 with TRBJ1-3; no reliable D call. CDR1 is SNHLY and CDR2 is FYNNEI in the germline V gene. V was cut by 7 bases and J by 0 bases, with 10 bases left in between. The CDR3 runs to 14 residues. This chain's CDR3 is CASKRPSSGNTIYF. CDR3 DNA sequence: TGTGCCAGCAAGAGGCCCAGCTCTGGAAACACCATATATTTT.

In its sample, this clonotype was seen a few times. The V and J genes are TRBV6-6 and TRBJ2-7; 8 bases agree with TRBD2. CDR3 length equals 17 residues. The germline V gene has CDR1 MNHNY and CDR2 SVGAGI (reference sequence). V was clipped by 2 bases and J by 1 base; unmatched bases: 10. CDR3 region: CASSYPKRGRKSYEQYF. The CDR3 DNA follows: TGTGCCAGCAGTTACCCTAAGCGGGGGAGAAAATCCTACGAGCAGTACTTC.

Regarding this clonotype: Mismatch with germline at one junction end may stem from a read error. The chain carries TRBV10-3 and TRBJ2-3, with TRBD2 matching over 8 bases. CDR3 length: 15 amino acids. Germline lookup yields CDR1 ENHRY and CDR2 SYGVKD. CDR3 nucleotide sequence: TGTGCCACCAGTGGGGAAGCGGGGGGCACAGATACGCAGTATTTT. It encodes CATSGEAGGTDTQYF.

The chain recombines TRBV6-1 with TRBJ2-3; no clear D gene. Germline values: CDR1 MNHNS, CDR2 SASEGT. The CDR3 has 15 amino acids. V was clipped by 1 base and J by 2 bases, with 10 bases between them. The CDR3 DNA is TGTGCCAGCAGTGAAGTAGGCCTCAACACAGATACGCAGTATTTT. Translated: CASSEVGLNTDTQYF.

This clonotype was recorded only once. Lacking the conserved final phenylalanine or tryptophan, this CDR3 likely reflects a read error. The gene calls are TRBV4-3 and TRBJ2-3; 7 positions agree with TRBD2. The V and J ends lost 1 base and 0 bases, in that order; junction bases with no gene match: 4. CDR3 size: 16 residues. Germline V gene data show CDR1 as LGHNA and CDR2 as YSLEER. This CDR3 reads CASSQALRGSTDTQYL. The CDR3 DNA reads TGCGCCAGCAGCCAAGCTCTGCGGGGGAGCACAGATACGCAGTATCTT.

The chain combines TRBV7-3 with TRBJ2-7; TRBD2 might be the D (6 bases). Germline loops: CDR1 SGHTA, CDR2 FQGTGA. The CDR3 sequence is 15 residues long. The V and J ends lost 5 bases and 2 bases respectively, with 16 bases between them. The CDR3 is CASSRGGGTPYEQYF. The CDR3 DNA reads as TGTGCCAGCAGCCGTGGTGGAGGGACCCCCTACGAGCAGTACTTC.

By share of the sample, this clonotype is medium-sized. The chain combines TRBV6-6 with TRBJ1-1; D call uncertain. Trimming took 5 bases from V and 0 from J, leaving 10 bases between them. Germline lookup yields CDR1 MNHNY and CDR2 SVGAGI (reference sequence). The CDR3 covers 14 residues. The CDR3: CASSAPTVNTEAFF. The CDR3 DNA reads TGTGCCAGCAGTGCCCCGACGGTGAACACTGAAGCTTTCTTT.

This clonotype occurred a few times. The rearrangement uses TRBV29-1 and TRBJ2-7; 9 positions agree with TRBD1. V dropped 6 bases and J dropped 7; count of bases not matched to a gene: 10. CDR1 SQVTM and CDR2 ANQGSEA come from the germline V gene. This CDR3 contains 13 residues. Here the CDR3 reads CSVHTGGLLEQYF. Here the CDR3 DNA reads TGCAGCGTCCACACAGGGGGCTTGTTGGAGCAGTACTTC.